This section outlines one T cell receptor beta chain sequence together with its context. Its antigen is not known. Germline V gene lookup returns CDR1 MRHNA and CDR2 SNTAGT. CDR3 size: 15 residues. The junction had 6 bases not matched to a gene; V was cut back by 3 bases and J by 5 bases. The sample comes from a study of cytomegalovirus exposure and HLA in healthy donors. Points from the study as a whole: In a later analysis, at a false discovery rate of 0.05, 16,951 TCR beta sequences were associated with HLA alleles. Later analysis suggested links between common viral pathogens and several top significant clusters. Among TCR beta chains, those listed as cytomegalovirus-associated numbered approximately 150. The classifier, whose performance was assessed in both the original and validation cohorts, reportedly diagnosed cytomegalovirus status with high specificity and sensitivity.

PCR was performed using 60 Vbeta and 13 Jbeta primers. Here immunoSEQ multiplex PCR was the method, and the copy in TCRdb shows in-frame clones only, minus some. The table shows more than 150,000 clones, with roughly 85% occurring only once. The TCR was taken from a man aged 50 or older in good health and CMV-seropositive. Sample: PBMCs. The V and J genes are TRBV6-4 and TRBJ2-3; 9 bases line up with TRBD1. The CDR3 coding sequence is TGTGCCAGCAGTGAGCTTACAGGGGGCTTAGATACGCAGTATTTT. This sequence encodes CASSELTGGLDTQYF.